Here is one TCR beta chain with its context. The data are from a study of blood T cell repertoires in COVID-19. Turning to the study itself: Material from acute and convalescent COVID-19 was sourced from the United States, Italy and Spain. PBMCs, B-cell-depleted T cells, or T cells provided the cDNA or gDNA that made up the material.

Original handling: Amplification with reference gene primers provided the estimates of nucleated cell counts. Only in-frame clones appear in the TCRdb table, and some are missing; sequencing was by immunoSEQ multiplex PCR. V and J calls and clone size follow that table, whereas D and trimming were derived from the DNA. In the table there are roughly 37,000 clones, around 85% of which are singletons. Sequencing was carried out using peripheral blood. This receptor was identified in a human donor in a cohort sampled during active COVID-19.

Written as DNA, the CDR3 is TGTGCCATCAGTGTCCTCGAAGGGGCTGGGGCCAACGTCCTGACTTTC. Its translation is CAISVLEGAGANVLTF. The chain couples TRBV10-3 to TRBJ2-6; tentative D call: TRBD1 (5 bases). This CDR3 contains 16 residues. CDR1 and CDR2 from the germline V gene are ENHRY and SYGVKD. The germline V and J ends were trimmed by 4 bases and 2 bases, with 12 bases remaining between them.